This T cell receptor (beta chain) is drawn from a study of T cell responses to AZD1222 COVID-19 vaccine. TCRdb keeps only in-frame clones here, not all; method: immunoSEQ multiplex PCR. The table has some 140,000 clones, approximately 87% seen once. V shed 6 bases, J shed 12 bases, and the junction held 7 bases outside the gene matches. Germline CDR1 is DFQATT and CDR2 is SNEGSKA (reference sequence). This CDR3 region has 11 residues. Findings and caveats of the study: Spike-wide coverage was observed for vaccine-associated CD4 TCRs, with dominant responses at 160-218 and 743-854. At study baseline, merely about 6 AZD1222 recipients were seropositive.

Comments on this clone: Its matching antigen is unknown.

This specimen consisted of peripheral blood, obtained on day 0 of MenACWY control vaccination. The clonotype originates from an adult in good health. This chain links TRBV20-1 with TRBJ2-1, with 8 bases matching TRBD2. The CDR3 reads CSASPGLGQFF. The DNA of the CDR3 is TGCAGTGCAAGTCCGGGACTAGGGCAGTTCTTC.